These 22 T cell receptor beta chains originate from one sample sequenced in a study of CD8+CD57+ T cells in acquired aplastic anemia. TCR beta VDJ and CDR3 profiles were obtained from a genomic DNA template. TCRdb reprocessed the reads with MiXCR, giving one entry per CDR3 protein. This table holds approximately 470,000 distinct CDR3 sequences, around 30% found once. An expansion of CD8+CD57+ cells by flow cytometry had been shown in patients chosen for sequencing. Sequenced material: sorted CD4+, CD8+, or CD8+CD57+ T cells (not recorded which) from PBMCs. The source is a human donor with aplastic anemia.

CDR3 nucleotide sequence: TGTGCCAGCAGCGTAGGGACAGGGACGGGCAACACCATATATTTT. The encoded protein is CASSVGTGTGNTIYF. J is TRBJ1-3 and V is TRBV9; the match to TRBD1 covers 8 bases. The CDR3 is made up of 15 amino acids. Germline V lookup: CDR1 SGDLS, CDR2 YYNGEE. V was clipped by 0 bases and J by 7 bases; unmatched bases: 6.

The chain has TRBV7-8 and TRBJ2-7; possible D gene TRBD2, 5 bases. Looked up from germline, CDR1 is SGHVS and CDR2 is FQNEAQ. The germline V and J ends were trimmed by 5 bases and 2 bases, with 16 bases remaining between them. The CDR3 runs to 15 residues. CDR3 DNA: TGTGCCAGCAGCCAAGAGTTACTAGAAACCTACGAGCAGTACTTC. It specifies CASSQELLETYEQYF.

The chain employs TRBV20-1 and TRBJ2-1; no reliable D call. The CDR3 totals 13 residues. V lost 3 bases, J lost 6 bases, and 12 bases lay in between. The germline gives CDR1 DFQATT, CDR2 SNEGSKA (reference sequence). The CDR3 sequence is CSASVGVGNEQFF. The CDR3 DNA sequence: TGCAGTGCTAGCGTTGGTGTGGGCAATGAGCAGTTCTTC.

The sample holds many counts of this clonotype. The chain has TRBV20-1 and TRBJ2-1; D uncertain. The germline V gene has CDR1 DFQATT and CDR2 SNEGSKA (reference sequence). The CDR3 consists of 11 residues. V gave up 5 bases and J gave up 7 bases, with 9 bases separating them. CDR3 DNA: TGCAGTGCTTCGGCCGGGAATGAGCAGTTCTTC. It specifies CSASAGNEQFF.

This chain connects TRBV19 to TRBJ1-6; 8 nucleotides align to TRBD1. The ends lost 9 bases at V and 9 bases at J; junction bases unmatched: 10. Per germline, CDR1 LNHDA and CDR2 SQIVND (reference sequence). This CDR3 is built from 14 residues. Written as DNA, the CDR3 is TGTGCCAGCACACCTACAGGGGGGTTTTCACCCCTCCACTTT. Translated, it gives CASTPTGGFSPLHF. Filled out from reference TRBV19 and TRBJ1-6, the complete variable domain reads DGGITQSPKYLFRKEGQNVTLSCEQNLNHDAMYWYRQDPGQGLRLIYYSQIVNDFQKGDIAEGYSVSREKKESFPLTVTSAQKNPTAFYLCASTPTGGFSPLHFGNGTRLTVT.

The chain carries TRBV2 and TRBJ1-6; perhaps TRBD1 as D (5 bases). V was cut by 2 bases and J by 6 bases, with 11 bases left in between. CDR3 length: 15 amino acids. Germline V gene lookup returns CDR1 SNHLY and CDR2 FYNNEI. This CDR3 is CASSESGLGNSPLHF. CDR3 bases: TGTGCCAGCAGTGAATCAGGGTTGGGTAATTCACCCCTCCACTTT.

This clonotype was seen at least ten times. The rearrangement links TRBV7-3 to TRBJ2-7; D is ambiguous. V dropped 3 bases and J dropped 7 bases, with 10 bases sitting between them. The CDR3 spans 12 residues. CDR1 is SGHTA, CDR2 FQGTGA, per germline. CDR3 sequence reads: CASSFRWGEQYF. The CDR3 bases are TGTGCCAGCAGCTTTAGGTGGGGTGAGCAGTACTTC.

V gene TRBV29-1 combines with J gene TRBJ2-1; 14 bases match TRBD2. Trimming cost V 3 bases and J 5 bases; bases outside gene matches: 9. The CDR3 totals 17 residues. Germline V gene data show CDR1 as SQVTM and CDR2 as ANQGSEA. CDR3 protein: CSVEPTGTSGGNNEQFF. Here the CDR3 DNA reads TGCAGCGTTGAGCCTACCGGGACTAGCGGGGGAAACAATGAGCAGTTCTTC.

This clonotype was observed a handful of times. This chain links TRBV20-1 with TRBJ2-7, with TRBD2 matching 13 bases. The V gene's germline CDR1 is DFQATT and CDR2 SNEGSKA (reference sequence). V was pared by 6 bases and J by 1 base, with 9 bases of the junction left unmatched. The CDR3 covers 16 residues. The CDR3 nucleotides read TGCAGTGCAACCGGGACTAGCGGGATTTCGTCCTACGAGCAGTACTTC. As protein: CSATGTSGISSYEQYF.

This clonotype has at least ten counts. This chain links TRBV7-3 with TRBJ1-2; 9 bases map to TRBD1. Germline lookup yields CDR1 SGHTA and CDR2 FQGTGA. The trim removed 5 bases at V and 2 bases at J, leaving 9 bases unmatched. The CDR3 contains 16 residues. CDR3 protein: CASSPRTGEVNYGYTF. For the CDR3, the DNA is TGTGCCAGCAGCCCGAGGACAGGGGAAGTAAACTATGGCTACACCTTC.

This clonotype appeared many times. As DNA, the CDR3 is TGTGCCAGCAGAGTCCCCGACAGGGCTAACTATGGCTACACCTTC. It encodes CASRVPDRANYGYTF. The rearrangement uses TRBV5-5 and TRBJ1-2; 7 nucleotides align to TRBD1. This CDR3 spans 15 amino acids. V trimming: 5 bases; J trimming: 0 bases; junction bases outside the gene matches: 7. Germline V gene sequence: CDR1 SGHKS, CDR2 YYEKEE (reference sequence).

This clonotype was counted at least ten times. V is TRBV19 and J is TRBJ1-2; 9 bases agree with TRBD1. The length of the CDR3 is 14 residues. The germline V gene encodes CDR1 LNHDA and CDR2 SQIVND (reference sequence). V dropped 3 bases and J dropped 5; count of bases not matched to a gene: 4. The CDR3 here is CASSMDRGQYGYTF. The CDR3 DNA is TGTGCCAGTAGTATGGACAGGGGTCAATATGGCTACACCTTC. Drawing the rest from reference TRBV19 and TRBJ1-2, the complete variable domain is DGGITQSPKYLFRKEGQNVTLSCEQNLNHDAMYWYRQDPGQGLRLIYYSQIVNDFQKGDIAEGYSVSREKKESFPLTVTSAQKNPTAFYLCASSMDRGQYGYTFGSGTRLTVV.

The rearrangement joins TRBV6-2 or TRBV6-3 to TRBJ2-7; maybe TRBD2 (5 bases). The CDR3 has 13 amino acids. Germline-derived CDR1 and CDR2 are MNHEY and SVGEGT. Trimming removed 7 bases at V and 2 bases at J, with 12 bases between. DNA for the CDR3: TGTGCCAGCATGGTGACTACAACCTACGAGCAGTACTTC. Amino acid sequence: CASMVTTTYEQYF.

This clonotype has ten or more counts. The chain couples TRBV20-1 to TRBJ2-7; possible D gene TRBD2, 6 bases. The V end lost 6 bases, the J end lost 6 bases, and 15 bases lay between the germline ends. The CDR3 loop spans 12 amino acids. Germline CDR1 is DFQATT and CDR2 is SNEGSKA (reference sequence). The CDR3 DNA sequence: TGCAGTGCGTCCGGGAGACTCCGCGAGCAGTACTTC. Its protein product is CSASGRLREQYF.

This chain uses TRBV14 with TRBJ2-7; D is uncertain. Trimming cost V 0 bases and J 1 base, with 7 bases left between them. Germline-derived CDR1 and CDR2 are SGHDN and FVKESK. CDR3 length: 14 residues. CDR3 in amino acids: CASSQELHSYEQYF. The DNA for the CDR3 is TGTGCCAGCAGCCAAGAACTCCATTCCTACGAGCAGTACTTC.

This clonotype was counted between two and nine times. The chain is built from TRBV20-1 and TRBJ2-7; D gene unclear. The CDR3 is 14 residues long. The V gene's germline CDR1 is DFQATT and CDR2 SNEGSKA (reference sequence). V lost 5 bases to trimming and J lost 3 bases, with 17 bases between them. The CDR3 DNA is TGCAGTGCTCATCAGACCGAGAATCTCTACGAGCAGTACTTC. This sequence encodes CSAHQTENLYEQYF.

This clonotype turned up a few times. One end of the junction fails to match germline, which may point to a read error. The chain is built from TRBV10-3 and TRBJ1-1; D is possibly TRBD1 (6 bases). Per germline, CDR1 ENHRY and CDR2 SYGVKD. CDR3 length: 13 amino acids. CDR3 DNA sequence: TGTGCCAGCAGTTTAGCGGGGGGCTTTGAAGCTTTCTTT. Its protein product is CASSLAGGFEAFF.

The table lists this clonotype with many counts. The chain carries TRBV12-3 or TRBV12-4 and TRBJ1-6; 7 nucleotides match TRBD1. This CDR3 comprises 15 residues. The V segment lost 6 bases and the J segment 5 bases; nucleotides outside the gene matches: 7. CDR3 in amino acids: CASRGQGVDNSPLHF. The CDR3 DNA is TGTGCCAGCAGGGGGCAGGGGGTTGATAATTCACCCCTCCACTTT.

At least ten counts were recorded for this clonotype. The rearrangement links TRBV12-3 or TRBV12-4 to TRBJ2-7; tentatively, D is TRBD1 (6 bases). The CDR3 consists of 14 residues. The V end was cut by 5 bases, the J end by 5 bases, with 16 bases between. The CDR3 protein is CASSPYRVKDEQYF. CDR3 DNA: TGTGCCAGCAGTCCCTACAGGGTTAAGGACGAGCAGTACTTC.

As for this clonotype: This may arise from a read error, as a much more abundant clone is one base away. The chain uses TRBV20-1 and TRBJ2-7; 9 nucleotides match TRBD1. With 3 bases clipped from V and 2 bases from J, the junction kept 2 bases outside the gene matches. The CDR3 contains 13 residues. CDR1 and CDR2 (germline): DFQATT, SNEGSKA (reference sequence). The CDR3 here is CSARGQGPYEQYF. The CDR3 DNA follows: TGCAGTGCTAGGGGACAGGGTCCCTACGAGCAGTACTTC.

This clonotype was seen at least ten times. The V gene is TRBV15, the J gene TRBJ2-7; D may correspond to TRBD1 or TRBD2 (5 bases each). V dropped 1 base and J dropped 1 base, with 14 bases sitting between them. From germline, CDR1 is LNHNV and CDR2 YYDKDF (reference sequence). The CDR3 is 16 amino acids. CDR3 nucleotides: TGTGCCACCAGCAGAGGGGGGAAGCGGACATCCTACGAGCAGTACTTC. It is translated as CATSRGGKRTSYEQYF. Based on the CDR3 plus reference TRBV15 and TRBJ2-7, the full variable domain is DAMVIQNPRYQVTQFGKPVTLSCSQTLNHNVMYWYQQKSSQAPKLLFHYYDKDFNNEADTPDNFQSRRPNTSFCFLDIRSPGLGDTAMYLCATSRGGKRTSYEQYFGPGTRLTVT.

This clonotype turned up a few times. A much bigger clone sits one base away, suggesting this may be a read error. V and J are TRBV20-1 and TRBJ2-7; 10 nucleotides agree with TRBD2. The CDR3 runs 13 residues. V was clipped by 5 bases and J by 2 bases; unmatched bases: 3. Germline V CDR1 and CDR2: DFQATT, SNEGSKA (reference sequence). The CDR3 here is CSAGGLAAYEQYF. DNA for the CDR3: TGCAGTGCTGGCGGACTAGCGGCCTACGAGCAGTACTTC.